These 11 T cell receptor beta chains came from one sample sequenced in a study of blood T cells in healthy people across ages. A second 7 to 11 cycle PCR used barcoded and J-beta primers. In TCRdb, the 5' RACE reads were re-called with MiXCR into one record per CDR3 protein. Counted here are about 1.7 million distinct CDR3 sequences, roughly 30% occurring once; the ten biggest clones make up over 7%. Sequencing was performed on blood. The receptor set was obtained from a woman in her 30s in good health.

In this sample, this clonotype turned up a few times. The CDR3, as DNA: TGCAGCGTTGGGGTCGGGTTTGACGAGCAGTACTTC. This sequence encodes CSVGVGFDEQYF. This chain uses TRBV29-1 with TRBJ2-7, with D unresolved. The CDR3 extends over 12 amino acids. Between the trimmed V and J ends, which lost 4 bases and 5 bases, there was a span of 12 bases. Germline V gene lookup returns CDR1 SQVTM and CDR2 ANQGSEA.

The chain uses TRBV5-6 and TRBJ1-4; D ambiguous. This CDR3 contains 15 residues. The V end lost 4 bases, the J end lost 0 bases, and 10 bases lay between the germline ends. The germline V gene has CDR1 SGHDT and CDR2 YYEEEE. This CDR3 reads CASSQTYATNEKLFF. In DNA, the CDR3 is TGTGCCAGCAGCCAGACCTATGCAACTAATGAAAAACTGTTTTTT.

The chain links TRBV3-1 to TRBJ2-3; 8 bases align to TRBD1. The V gene's germline CDR1 is LGHDT and CDR2 YNNKEL (reference sequence). V was clipped by 3 bases and J by 7 bases; unmatched bases: 6. The CDR3 spans 14 residues. For the CDR3, the DNA is TGTGCCAGCAGCCAGGCACAGGGGGTTAATACGCAGTATTTT. Protein: CASSQAQGVNTQYF.

The sample holds a few counts of this clonotype. The chain joins TRBV10-3 to TRBJ1-6; D remains ambiguous. Germline loops: CDR1 ENHRY, CDR2 SYGVKD. The CDR3 length is 12 residues. Between the trimmed V and J ends, which lost 10 bases and 9 bases, there was a span of 13 bases. The CDR3 DNA reads as TGTGCCACAGCGGTGGGGAGTTCACCCCTCCACTTT. Its translation: CATAVGSSPLHF.

This clonotype has more than one count but fewer than ten. The chain has TRBV27 and TRBJ2-6; D ambiguous. The CDR3 is 19 residues long. Deletions cut 4 bases from V and 0 bases from J, with 19 bases between. Germline V gene lookup returns CDR1 MNHEY and CDR2 SMNVEV (reference sequence). CDR3 protein: CASSSGYSWEASGANVLTF. The CDR3 DNA reads as TGTGCCAGCAGTTCTGGGTACAGTTGGGAAGCCTCTGGGGCCAACGTCCTGACTTTC.

J is TRBJ2-4 and V is TRBV19; a possible D gene is TRBD2 (5 bases). V was pared by 3 bases and J by 13 bases, with 13 bases between. Germline loops: CDR1 LNHDA, CDR2 SQIVND (reference sequence). CDR3 length: 12 amino acids. CDR3 bases: TGTGCCAGTAGTATGGGGTCAGGCGGGCAGTACTTC. Encoded protein: CASSMGSGGQYF.

This clonotype was recorded at least ten times. This sequence joins TRBV29-1 and TRBJ2-5; possibly TRBD1 or TRBD2 for D (5 bases each). Germline V gene sequence: CDR1 SQVTM, CDR2 ANQGSEA. The CDR3 sequence is 12 residues long. The germline V and J ends were trimmed by 0 bases and 5 bases, with 7 bases remaining between them. This CDR3 is CSVEDEGETQYF. Here the CDR3 DNA reads TGCAGCGTTGAAGACGAGGGGGAGACCCAGTACTTC. Supplemented by reference TRBV29-1 and TRBJ2-5, the full variable domain reads SAVISQKPSRDICQRGTSLTIQCQVDSQVTMMFWYRQQPGQSLTLIATANQGSEATYESGFVIDKFPISRPNLTFSTLTVSNMSPEDSSIYLCSVEDEGETQYFGPGTRLLVL.

This rearrangement joins TRBV30 to TRBJ2-5; TRBD1 matches at 8 bases. The better agreement between TRBJ2-7 and the DNA end casts doubt on the J call. This CDR3 has 13 residues. Germline-derived CDR1 and CDR2 are GTSNPN and SVGIG (reference sequence). CDR3 sequence: CAWSRTGRDEQYF. For the CDR3, the DNA is TGTGCCTGGAGCCGGACAGGGAGAGACGAGCAGTACTTC.

This clonotype was observed a few times. This chain connects TRBV2 to TRBJ2-7; 7 positions match TRBD2. Germline CDR1 SNHLY, CDR2 FYNNEI. The CDR3 is 15 residues long. Unmatched junction bases numbered 10, after V lost 5 bases and J lost 3 bases. CDR3 region: CASSPGGAGNYEQYF. The CDR3 DNA reads as TGTGCCAGCAGTCCGGGGGGTGCGGGTAACTACGAGCAGTACTTC.

This clonotype has a count of ten or more. This chain links TRBV11-2 with TRBJ2-5, with TRBD2 matching 8 bases. V was pared by 1 base and J by 4 bases, with 5 bases of the junction left unmatched. Germline V gives CDR1 SGHAT, CDR2 FQNNGV. The CDR3 is 15 residues long. In nucleotides, the CDR3 is TGTGCCAGCAGCTTAGGTGGAACTAGCGGAGAGACCCAGTACTTC. Amino acids: CASSLGGTSGETQYF. Full variable domain (outside the CDR3, taken from reference TRBV11-2 and TRBJ2-5): EAGVAQSPRYKIIEKRQSVAFWCNPISGHATLYWYQQILGQGPKLLIQFQNNGVVDDSQLPKDRFSAERLKGVDSTLKIQPAKLEDSAVYLCASSLGGTSGETQYFGPGTRLLVL.

The V and J genes are TRBV7-2 and TRBJ2-1, with D perhaps assigned TRBD1 or TRBD2 (5 bases each). The germline V gene encodes CDR1 SGHTA and CDR2 FQGNSA. Between the trimmed V and J ends, which lost 3 bases and 10 bases, there was a span of 13 bases. The CDR3 loop spans 13 amino acids. CDR3 amino acids: CASSFGTNYEQFF. The CDR3 DNA sequence: TGTGCCAGCAGCTTCGGGACCAACTACGAGCAGTTCTTC.